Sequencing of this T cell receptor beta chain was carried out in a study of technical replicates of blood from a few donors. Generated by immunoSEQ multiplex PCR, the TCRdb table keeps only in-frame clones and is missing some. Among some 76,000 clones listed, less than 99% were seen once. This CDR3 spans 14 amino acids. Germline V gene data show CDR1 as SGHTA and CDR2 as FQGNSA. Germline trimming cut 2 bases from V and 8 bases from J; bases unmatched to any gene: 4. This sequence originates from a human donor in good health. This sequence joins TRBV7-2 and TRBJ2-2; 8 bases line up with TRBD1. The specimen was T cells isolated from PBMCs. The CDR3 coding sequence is TGTGCCAGCAGCTTATGGACAGGGCCTGGGGAGCTGTTTTTT. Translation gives CASSLWTGPGELFF.